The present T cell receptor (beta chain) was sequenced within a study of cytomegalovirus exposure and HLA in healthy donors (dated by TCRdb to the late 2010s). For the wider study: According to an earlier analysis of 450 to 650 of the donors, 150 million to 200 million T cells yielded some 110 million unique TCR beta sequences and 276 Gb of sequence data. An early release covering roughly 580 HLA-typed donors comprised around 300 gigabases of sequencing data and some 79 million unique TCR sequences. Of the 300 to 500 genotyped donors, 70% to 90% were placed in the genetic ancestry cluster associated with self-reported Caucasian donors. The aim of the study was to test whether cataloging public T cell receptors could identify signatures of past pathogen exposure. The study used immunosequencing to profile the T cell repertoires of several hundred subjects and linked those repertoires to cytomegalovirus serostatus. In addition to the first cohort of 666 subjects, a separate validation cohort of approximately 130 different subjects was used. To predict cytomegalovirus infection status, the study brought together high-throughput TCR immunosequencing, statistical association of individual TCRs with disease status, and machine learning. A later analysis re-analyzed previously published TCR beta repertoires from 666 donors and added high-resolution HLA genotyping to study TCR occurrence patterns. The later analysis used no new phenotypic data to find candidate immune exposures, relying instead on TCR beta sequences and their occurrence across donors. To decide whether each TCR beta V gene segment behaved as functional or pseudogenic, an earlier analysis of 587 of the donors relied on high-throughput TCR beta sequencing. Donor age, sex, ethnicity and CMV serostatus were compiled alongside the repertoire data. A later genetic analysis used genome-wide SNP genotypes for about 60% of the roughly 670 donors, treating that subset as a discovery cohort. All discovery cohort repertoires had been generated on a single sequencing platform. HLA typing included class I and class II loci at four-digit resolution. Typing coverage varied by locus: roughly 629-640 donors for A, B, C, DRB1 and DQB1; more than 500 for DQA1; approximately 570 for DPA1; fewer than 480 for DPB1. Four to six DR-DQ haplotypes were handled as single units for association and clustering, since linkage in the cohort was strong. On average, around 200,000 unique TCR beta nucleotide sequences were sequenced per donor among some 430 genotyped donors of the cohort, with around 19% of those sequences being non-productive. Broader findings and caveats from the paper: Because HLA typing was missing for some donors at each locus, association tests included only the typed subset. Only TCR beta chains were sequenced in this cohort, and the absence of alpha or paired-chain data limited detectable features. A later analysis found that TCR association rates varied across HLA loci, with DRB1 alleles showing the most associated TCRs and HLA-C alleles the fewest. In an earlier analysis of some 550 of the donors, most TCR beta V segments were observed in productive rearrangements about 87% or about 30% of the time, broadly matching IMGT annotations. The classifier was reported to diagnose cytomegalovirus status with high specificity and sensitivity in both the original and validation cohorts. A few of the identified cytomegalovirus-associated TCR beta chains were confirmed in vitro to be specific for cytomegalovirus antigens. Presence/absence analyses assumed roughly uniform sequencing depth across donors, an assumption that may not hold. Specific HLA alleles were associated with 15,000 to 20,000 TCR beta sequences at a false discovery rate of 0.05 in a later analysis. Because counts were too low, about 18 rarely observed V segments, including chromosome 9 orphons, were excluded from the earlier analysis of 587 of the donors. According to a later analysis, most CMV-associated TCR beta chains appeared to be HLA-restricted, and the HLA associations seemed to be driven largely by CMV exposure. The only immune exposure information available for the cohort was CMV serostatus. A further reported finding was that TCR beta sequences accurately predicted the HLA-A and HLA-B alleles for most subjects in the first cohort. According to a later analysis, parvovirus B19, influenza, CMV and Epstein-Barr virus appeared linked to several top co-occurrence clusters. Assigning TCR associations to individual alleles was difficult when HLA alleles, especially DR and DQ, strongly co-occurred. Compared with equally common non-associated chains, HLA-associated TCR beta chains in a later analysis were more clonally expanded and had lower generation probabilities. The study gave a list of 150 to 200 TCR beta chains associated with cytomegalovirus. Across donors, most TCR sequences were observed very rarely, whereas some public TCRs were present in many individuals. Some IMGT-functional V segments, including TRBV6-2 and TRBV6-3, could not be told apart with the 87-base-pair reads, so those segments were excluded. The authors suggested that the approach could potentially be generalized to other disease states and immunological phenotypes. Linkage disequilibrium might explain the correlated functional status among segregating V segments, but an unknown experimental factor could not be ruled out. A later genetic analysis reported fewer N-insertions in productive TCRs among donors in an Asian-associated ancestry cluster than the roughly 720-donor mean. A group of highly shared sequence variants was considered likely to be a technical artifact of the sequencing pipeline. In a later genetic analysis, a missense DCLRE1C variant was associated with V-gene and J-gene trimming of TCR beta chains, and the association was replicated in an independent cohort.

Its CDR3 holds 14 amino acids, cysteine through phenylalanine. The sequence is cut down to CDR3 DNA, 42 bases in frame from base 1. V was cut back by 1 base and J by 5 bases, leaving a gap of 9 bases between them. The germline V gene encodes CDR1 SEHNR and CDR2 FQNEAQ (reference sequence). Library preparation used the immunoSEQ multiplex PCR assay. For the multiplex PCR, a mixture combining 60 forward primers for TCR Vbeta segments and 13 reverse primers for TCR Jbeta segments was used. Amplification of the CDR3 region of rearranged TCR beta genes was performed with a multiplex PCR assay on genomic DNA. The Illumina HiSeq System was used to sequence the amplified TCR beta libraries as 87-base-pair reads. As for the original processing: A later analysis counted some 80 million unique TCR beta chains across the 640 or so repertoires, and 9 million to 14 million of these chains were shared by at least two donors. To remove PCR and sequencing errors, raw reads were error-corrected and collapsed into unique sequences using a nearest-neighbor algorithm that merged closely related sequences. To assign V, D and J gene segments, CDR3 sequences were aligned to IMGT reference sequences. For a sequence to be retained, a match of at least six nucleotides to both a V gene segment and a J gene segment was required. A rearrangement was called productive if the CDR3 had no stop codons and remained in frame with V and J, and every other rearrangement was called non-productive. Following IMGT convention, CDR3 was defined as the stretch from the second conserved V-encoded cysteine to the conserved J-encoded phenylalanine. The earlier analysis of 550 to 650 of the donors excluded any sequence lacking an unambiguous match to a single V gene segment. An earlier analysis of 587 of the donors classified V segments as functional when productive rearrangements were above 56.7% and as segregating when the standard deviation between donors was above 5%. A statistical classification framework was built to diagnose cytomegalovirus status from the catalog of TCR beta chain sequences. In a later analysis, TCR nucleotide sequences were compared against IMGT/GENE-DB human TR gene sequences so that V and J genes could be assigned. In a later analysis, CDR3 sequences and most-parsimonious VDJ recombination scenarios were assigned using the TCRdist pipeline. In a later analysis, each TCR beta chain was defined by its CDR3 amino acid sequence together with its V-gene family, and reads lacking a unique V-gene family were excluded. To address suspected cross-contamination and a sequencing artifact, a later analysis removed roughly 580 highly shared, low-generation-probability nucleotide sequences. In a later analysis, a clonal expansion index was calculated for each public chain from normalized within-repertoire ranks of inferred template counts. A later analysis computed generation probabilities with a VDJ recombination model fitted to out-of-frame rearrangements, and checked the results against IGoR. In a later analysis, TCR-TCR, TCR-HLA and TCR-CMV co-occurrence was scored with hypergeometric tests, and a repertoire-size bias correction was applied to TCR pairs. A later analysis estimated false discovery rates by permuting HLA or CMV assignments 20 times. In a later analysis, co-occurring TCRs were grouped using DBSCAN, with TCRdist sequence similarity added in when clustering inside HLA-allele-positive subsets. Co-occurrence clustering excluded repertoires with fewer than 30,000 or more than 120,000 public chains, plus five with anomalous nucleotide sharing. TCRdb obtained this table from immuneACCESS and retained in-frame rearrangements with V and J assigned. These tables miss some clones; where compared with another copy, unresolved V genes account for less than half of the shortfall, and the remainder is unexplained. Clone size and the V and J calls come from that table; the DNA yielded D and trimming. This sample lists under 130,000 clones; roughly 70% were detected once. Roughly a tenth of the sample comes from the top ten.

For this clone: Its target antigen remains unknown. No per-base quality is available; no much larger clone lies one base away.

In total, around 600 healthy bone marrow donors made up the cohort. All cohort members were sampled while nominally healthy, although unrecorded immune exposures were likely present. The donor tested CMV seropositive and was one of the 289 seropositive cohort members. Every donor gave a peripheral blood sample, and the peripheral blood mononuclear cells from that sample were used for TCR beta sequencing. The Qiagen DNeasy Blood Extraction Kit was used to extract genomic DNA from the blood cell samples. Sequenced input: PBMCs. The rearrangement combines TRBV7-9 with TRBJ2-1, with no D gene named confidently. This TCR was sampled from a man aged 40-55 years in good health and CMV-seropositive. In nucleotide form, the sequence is TGTGCCAGCAGCTTAGTTTTTCAGAACAATGAGCAGTTCTTC. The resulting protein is CASSLVFQNNEQFF.